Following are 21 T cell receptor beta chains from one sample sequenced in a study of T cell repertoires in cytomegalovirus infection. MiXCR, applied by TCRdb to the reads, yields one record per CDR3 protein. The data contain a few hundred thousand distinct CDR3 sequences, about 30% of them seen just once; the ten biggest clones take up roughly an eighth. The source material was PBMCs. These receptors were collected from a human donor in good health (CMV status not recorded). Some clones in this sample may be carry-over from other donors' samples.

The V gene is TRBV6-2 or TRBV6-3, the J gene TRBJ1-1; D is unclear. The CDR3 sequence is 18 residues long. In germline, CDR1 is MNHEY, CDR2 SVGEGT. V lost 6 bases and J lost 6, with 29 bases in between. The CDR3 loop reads CASRETRTAPARWPEAFF. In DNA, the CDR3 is TGTGCCAGCAGAGAAACTAGGACGGCCCCCGCTCGCTGGCCTGAAGCTTTCTTT.

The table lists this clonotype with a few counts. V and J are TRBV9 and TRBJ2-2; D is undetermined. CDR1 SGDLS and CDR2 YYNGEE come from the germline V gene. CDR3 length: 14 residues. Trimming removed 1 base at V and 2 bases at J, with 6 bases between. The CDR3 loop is CASSVTPNTGELFF. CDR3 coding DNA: TGTGCCAGCAGCGTAACACCTAACACCGGGGAGCTGTTTTTT.

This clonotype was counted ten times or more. CDR3 sequence (DNA): TGTGCCAGCAGCTTCGCCGGGACGAACACCGGGGAGCTGTTTTTT. Protein: CASSFAGTNTGELFF. The genes are TRBV7-2 and TRBJ2-2, with D possibly being TRBD2 (5 bases). V dropped 3 bases and J dropped 0 bases, with 8 bases sitting between them. The CDR3 loop spans 15 amino acids. CDR1 and CDR2 from the germline V gene are SGHTA and FQGNSA.

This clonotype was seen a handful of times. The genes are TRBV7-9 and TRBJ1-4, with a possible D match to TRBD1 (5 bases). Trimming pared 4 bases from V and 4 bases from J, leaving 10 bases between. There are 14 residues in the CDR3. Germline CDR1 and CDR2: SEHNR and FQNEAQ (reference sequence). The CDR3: CASSSRGRNEKLFF. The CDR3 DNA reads TGTGCCAGCAGCTCGAGGGGCCGTAATGAAAAACTGTTTTTT.

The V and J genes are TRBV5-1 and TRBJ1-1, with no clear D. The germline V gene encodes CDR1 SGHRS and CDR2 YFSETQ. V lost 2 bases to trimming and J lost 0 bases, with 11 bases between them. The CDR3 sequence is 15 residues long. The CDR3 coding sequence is TGCGCCAGCAGCTTTACGGGCCAGATGAACACTGAAGCTTTCTTT. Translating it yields CASSFTGQMNTEAFF.

The CDR3 bases are TGTGCCATACAATCGAACACTGAAGCTTTCTTT. Protein product: CAIQSNTEAFF. The chain couples TRBV6-5 to TRBJ1-1; D uncertain. CDR1 and CDR2 from the germline V gene are MNHEY and SVGAGI. This CDR3 spans 11 amino acids. V gave up 10 bases and J gave up 1 base, with 7 bases separating them.

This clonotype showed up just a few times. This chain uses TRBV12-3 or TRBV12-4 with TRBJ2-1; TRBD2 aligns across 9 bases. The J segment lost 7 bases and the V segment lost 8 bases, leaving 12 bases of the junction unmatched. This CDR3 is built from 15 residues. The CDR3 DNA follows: TGTGCCAGCGCCGATTCGTCCAGCGGGAGGAATGAGCAGTTCTTC. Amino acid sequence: CASADSSSGRNEQFF.

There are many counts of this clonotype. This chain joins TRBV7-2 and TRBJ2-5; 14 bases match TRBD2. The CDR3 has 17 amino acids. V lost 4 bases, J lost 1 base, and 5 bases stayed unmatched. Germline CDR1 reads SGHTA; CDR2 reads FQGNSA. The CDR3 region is CASSSWTSGRLQETQYF. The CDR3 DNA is TGTGCCAGCAGCTCATGGACTAGCGGGAGGCTCCAAGAGACCCAGTACTTC.

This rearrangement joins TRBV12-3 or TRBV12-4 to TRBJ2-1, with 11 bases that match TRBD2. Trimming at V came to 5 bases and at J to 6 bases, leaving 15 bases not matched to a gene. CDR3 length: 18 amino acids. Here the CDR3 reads CASSRSGRAAVLSNEQFF. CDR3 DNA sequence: TGTGCCAGCAGTCGTAGCGGGAGGGCTGCAGTCTTGAGCAATGAGCAGTTCTTC.

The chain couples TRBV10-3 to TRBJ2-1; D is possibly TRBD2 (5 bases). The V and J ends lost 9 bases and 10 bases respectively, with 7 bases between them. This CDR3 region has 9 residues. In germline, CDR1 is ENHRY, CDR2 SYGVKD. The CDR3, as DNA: TGTGCCATGAGGGCAGAGCAGTTCTTC. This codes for CAMRAEQFF.

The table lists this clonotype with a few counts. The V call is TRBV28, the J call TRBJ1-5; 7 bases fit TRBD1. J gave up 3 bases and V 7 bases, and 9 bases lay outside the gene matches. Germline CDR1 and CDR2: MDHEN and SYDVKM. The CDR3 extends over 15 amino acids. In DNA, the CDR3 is TGTGCCAGCACCGCGAGCGACAGGGTCAATCAGCCCCAGCATTTT. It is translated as CASTASDRVNQPQHF.

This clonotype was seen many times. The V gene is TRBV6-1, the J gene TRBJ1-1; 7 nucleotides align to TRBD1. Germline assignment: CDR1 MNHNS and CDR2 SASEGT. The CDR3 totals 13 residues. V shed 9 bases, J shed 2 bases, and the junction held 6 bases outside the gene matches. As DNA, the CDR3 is TGTGCCAGTTCGACAGGGTTCAACACTGAAGCTTTCTTT. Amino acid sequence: CASSTGFNTEAFF.

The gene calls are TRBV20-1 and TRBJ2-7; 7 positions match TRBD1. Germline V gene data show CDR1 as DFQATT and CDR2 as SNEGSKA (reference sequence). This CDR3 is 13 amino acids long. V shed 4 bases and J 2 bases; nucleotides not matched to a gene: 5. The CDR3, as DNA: TGCAGTGCTATAAGACAGGGACCCTACGAGCAGTACTTC. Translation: CSAIRQGPYEQYF.

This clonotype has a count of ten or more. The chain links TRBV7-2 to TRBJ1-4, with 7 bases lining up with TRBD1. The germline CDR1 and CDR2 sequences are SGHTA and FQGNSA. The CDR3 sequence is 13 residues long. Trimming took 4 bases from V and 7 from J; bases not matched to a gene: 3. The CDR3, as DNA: TGTGCCAGCAGCTACCAGGGGGGTGAAAAACTGTTTTTT. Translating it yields CASSYQGGEKLFF.

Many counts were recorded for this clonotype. The CDR3 sequence: CASSLGPGYEQYF. The CDR3 nucleotides read TGTGCCAGCAGCTTAGGGCCGGGCTACGAGCAGTACTTC. This chain joins TRBV7-2 and TRBJ2-7, with D uncertain. The CDR3 sequence is 13 residues long. The V gene lost 1 base and the J gene lost 3 bases, with 7 bases spanning the gap. CDR1 and CDR2 from the germline V gene are SGHTA and FQGNSA.

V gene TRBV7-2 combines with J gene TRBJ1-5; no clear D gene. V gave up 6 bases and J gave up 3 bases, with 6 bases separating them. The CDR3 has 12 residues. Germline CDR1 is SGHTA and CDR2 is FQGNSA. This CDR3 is CASRPNNQPQHF. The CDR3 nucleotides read TGTGCCAGCAGACCGAACAATCAGCCCCAGCATTTT.

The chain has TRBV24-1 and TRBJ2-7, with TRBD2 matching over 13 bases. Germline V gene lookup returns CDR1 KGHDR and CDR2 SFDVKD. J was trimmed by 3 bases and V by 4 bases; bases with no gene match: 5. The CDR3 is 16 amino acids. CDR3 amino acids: CATSDGLAGAVYEQYF. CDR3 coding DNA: TGTGCCACCAGTGACGGACTAGCGGGAGCTGTCTACGAGCAGTACTTC.

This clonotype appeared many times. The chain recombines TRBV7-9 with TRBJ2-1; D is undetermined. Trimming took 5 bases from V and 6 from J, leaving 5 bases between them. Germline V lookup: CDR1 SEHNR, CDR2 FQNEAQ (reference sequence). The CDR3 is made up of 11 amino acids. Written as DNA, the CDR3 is TGTGCCAGCAGCCAGACCAATGAGCAGTTCTTC. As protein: CASSQTNEQFF.

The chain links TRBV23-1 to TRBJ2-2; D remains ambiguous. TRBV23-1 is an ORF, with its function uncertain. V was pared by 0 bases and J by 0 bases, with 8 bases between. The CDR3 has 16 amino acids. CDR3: CASSQSPAANTGELFF. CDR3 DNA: TGCGCCAGCAGTCAATCCCCAGCAGCGAACACCGGGGAGCTGTTTTTT.

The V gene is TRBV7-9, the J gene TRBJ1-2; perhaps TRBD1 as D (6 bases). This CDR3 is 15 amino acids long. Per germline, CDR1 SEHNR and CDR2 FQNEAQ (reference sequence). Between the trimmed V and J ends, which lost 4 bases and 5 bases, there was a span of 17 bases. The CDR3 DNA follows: TGTGCCAGCAGCTCAGCCAGGGGAGTGTATTATGGCTACACCTTC. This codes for CASSSARGVYYGYTF.

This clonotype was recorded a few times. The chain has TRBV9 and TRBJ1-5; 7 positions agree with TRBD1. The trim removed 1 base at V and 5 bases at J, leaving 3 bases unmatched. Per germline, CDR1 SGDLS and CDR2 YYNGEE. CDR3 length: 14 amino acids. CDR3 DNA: TGTGCCAGCAGCGTACCGCAGGGGGATCAGCCCCAGCATTTT. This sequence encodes CASSVPQGDQPQHF.